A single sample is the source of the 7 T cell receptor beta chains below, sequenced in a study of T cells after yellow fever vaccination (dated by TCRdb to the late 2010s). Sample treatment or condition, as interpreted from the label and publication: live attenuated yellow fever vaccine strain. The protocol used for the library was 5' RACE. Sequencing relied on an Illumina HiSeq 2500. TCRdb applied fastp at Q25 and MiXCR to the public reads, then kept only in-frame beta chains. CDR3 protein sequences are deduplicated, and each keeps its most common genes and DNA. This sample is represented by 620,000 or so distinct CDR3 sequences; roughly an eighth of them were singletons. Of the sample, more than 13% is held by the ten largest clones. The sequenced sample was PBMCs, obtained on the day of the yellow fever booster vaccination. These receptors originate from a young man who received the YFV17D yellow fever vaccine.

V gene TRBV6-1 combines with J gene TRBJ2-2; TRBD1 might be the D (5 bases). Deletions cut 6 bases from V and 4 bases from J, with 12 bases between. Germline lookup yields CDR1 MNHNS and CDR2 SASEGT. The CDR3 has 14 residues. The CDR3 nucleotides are TGTGCCAGCAGAGGACAACCCCTCACCGGGGAGCTGTTTTTT. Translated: CASRGQPLTGELFF.

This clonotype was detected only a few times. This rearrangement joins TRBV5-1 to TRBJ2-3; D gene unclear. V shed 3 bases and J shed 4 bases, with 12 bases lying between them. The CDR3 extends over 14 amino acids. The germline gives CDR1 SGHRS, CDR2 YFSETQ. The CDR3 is CASSYLSQADTQYF. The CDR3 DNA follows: TGCGCCAGCAGCTATCTGAGTCAGGCAGATACGCAGTATTTT.

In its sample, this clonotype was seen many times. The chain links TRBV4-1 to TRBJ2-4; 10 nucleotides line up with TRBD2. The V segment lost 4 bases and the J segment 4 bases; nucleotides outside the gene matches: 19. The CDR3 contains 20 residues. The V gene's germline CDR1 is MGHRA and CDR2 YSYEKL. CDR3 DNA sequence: TGCGCCAGCAGCCCCCAACCCTCAAGGACTAGCGGCCCACCAAAAAACATTCAGTACTTC. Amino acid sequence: CASSPQPSRTSGPPKNIQYF.

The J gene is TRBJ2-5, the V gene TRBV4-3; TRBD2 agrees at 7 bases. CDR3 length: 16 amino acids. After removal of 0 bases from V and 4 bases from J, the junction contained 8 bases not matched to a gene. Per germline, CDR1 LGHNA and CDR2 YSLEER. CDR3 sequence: CASSQDRPSGGETQYF. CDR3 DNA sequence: TGCGCCAGCAGCCAAGATCGACCTAGCGGAGGAGAGACCCAGTACTTC.

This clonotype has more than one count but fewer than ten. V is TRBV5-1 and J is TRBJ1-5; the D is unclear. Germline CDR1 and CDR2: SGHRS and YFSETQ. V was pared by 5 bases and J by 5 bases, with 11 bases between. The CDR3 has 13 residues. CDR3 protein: CASSPEGHQPQHF. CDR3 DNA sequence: TGCGCCAGCAGTCCGGAAGGGCATCAGCCCCAGCATTTT. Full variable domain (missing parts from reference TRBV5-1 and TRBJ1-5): KAGVTQTPRYLIKTRGQQVTLSCSPISGHRSVSWYQQTPGQGLQFLFEYFSETQRNKGNFPGRFSGRQFSNSRSEMNVSTLELGDSALYLCASSPEGHQPQHFGDGTRLSIL.

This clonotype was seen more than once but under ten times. The CDR3 region has the DNA TGTGCCAGCAAATCGGGACTGCTATCCTACAATGAGCAGTTCTTC. This gives the protein CASKSGLLSYNEQFF. This chain uses TRBV6-2 or TRBV6-3 with TRBJ2-1, with a tentative D call TRBD2 (6 bases). The V gene lost 7 bases and the J gene lost 1 base, with 14 bases spanning the gap. The CDR3 consists of 15 residues. Germline lookup yields CDR1 MNHEY and CDR2 SVGEGT.

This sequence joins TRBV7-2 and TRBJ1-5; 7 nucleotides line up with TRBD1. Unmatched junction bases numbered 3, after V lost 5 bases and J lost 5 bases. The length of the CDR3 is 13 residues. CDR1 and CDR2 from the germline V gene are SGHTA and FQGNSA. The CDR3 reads CASSRGQYQPQHF. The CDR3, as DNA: TGTGCCAGCAGCCGGGGACAGTATCAGCCCCAGCATTTT.